The clone carrying this T cell receptor beta chain was detected only a few times. Antigen unknown. This sample is drawn from a study of blood T cells in healthy people across ages. Notes on the study in general: CMV status of donors was unknown, possibly confounding expanded clonotype changes.

This CDR3 region has 15 residues. In germline, CDR1 is SGHRS, CDR2 YFSETQ. The V end lost 1 base, the J end lost 9 bases, and 17 bases lay between the germline ends. A second PCR, run for roughly 6 to 11 cycles, used a sample-barcoded 5' primer plus a J-beta primer mix. Tagging of each cDNA molecule was performed by a template-switch adaptor with 12 random nucleotides. TCRdb re-called the 5' RACE reads with MiXCR, one entry per CDR3 protein. The table includes 1.5 million to 2 million distinct CDR3 sequences, roughly 27% detected once. Sequencing was carried out using blood. The TCR comes from a woman aged 30 to 39 in good health. The chain couples TRBV5-1 to TRBJ2-1; D gene uncertain. This CDR3 is CASSLPETGVGEQFF. CDR3 coding DNA: TGCGCCAGCAGCTTGCCGGAGACTGGCGTGGGTGAGCAGTTCTTC.